The 30 T cell receptor beta chains below were found in one sample sequenced in a study of shared clonotypes between healthy human individuals. Here immunoSEQ multiplex PCR was the method, and the copy in TCRdb shows in-frame clones only, minus some. Among about 2.4 million clones listed, around 94% were seen once. The material sequenced was naive CD4+ T cells sorted from blood. Indicated subset: CD45RA+ positively selected. Receptors originate from a man aged 18 to 29 in good health.

The chain has TRBV15 and TRBJ2-7, with D possibly being TRBD1 (6 bases). Germline-derived CDR1 and CDR2 are LNHNV and YYDKDF (reference sequence). CDR3 size: 16 residues. The germline V and J ends were trimmed by 4 bases and 2 bases, with 18 bases remaining between them. CDR3 bases: TGTGCCACCAGCACCCTAAGGGGACACCGAGCCTACGAGCAGTACTTC. Translated: CATSTLRGHRAYEQYF.

As regards this clone: Other DNA sequences within the sample encode an identical CDR3. The V gene is TRBV30, the J gene TRBJ2-7; no firm D call. CDR3 length: 13 residues. The germline V gene has CDR1 GTSNPN and CDR2 SVGIG (reference sequence). V shed 2 bases and J shed 2 bases, with 10 bases lying between them. CDR3 region: CAWSRVAPYEQYF. DNA for the CDR3: TGTGCCTGGAGTAGGGTAGCCCCCTACGAGCAGTACTTC.

A single count supports this clone. The chain employs TRBV14 and TRBJ2-7, with D possibly TRBD2 on 5 matching bases. In germline, CDR1 is SGHDN, CDR2 FVKESK. V was shortened by 0 bases and J by 5 bases, with 14 bases between the two germline ends. The length of the CDR3 is 15 residues. The CDR3 sequence is CASSQDPGIGNEQYF. The CDR3 nucleotides read TGTGCCAGCAGCCAAGATCCGGGGATCGGGAACGAGCAGTACTTC.

Details on this clone: Other nucleotide sequences from this sample produce the same CDR3. V usage is TRBV7-2 and J usage is TRBJ2-7; 13 bases are a match to TRBD2. The V segment lost 5 bases and the J segment 4 bases; nucleotides outside the gene matches: 5. CDR1 and CDR2 from the germline V gene are SGHTA and FQGNSA. This CDR3 contains 15 residues. As DNA, the CDR3 is TGTGCCAGCAGCCTCGGACTAGCGGGAGTGTACGAGCAGTACTTC. Protein sequence: CASSLGLAGVYEQYF.

The chain has TRBV27 and TRBJ2-2, with D possibly being TRBD2 (5 bases). V lost 3 bases, J lost 7 bases, and 9 bases lay in between. The CDR3 covers 13 residues. Germline V gene lookup returns CDR1 MNHEY and CDR2 SMNVEV (reference sequence). CDR3 in DNA: TGTGCCAGCAGTTTTAACGGGGTCGGGGAGCTGTTTTTT. Encoded protein: CASSFNGVGELFF.

This clone was counted once. The chain couples TRBV4-1 to TRBJ2-5; 10 bases are a match to TRBD2. V lost 0 bases and J lost 5; bases outside the gene matches: 9. In germline, CDR1 is MGHRA, CDR2 YSYEKL. The CDR3 extends over 17 amino acids. The CDR3 DNA sequence: TGCGCCAGCAGCCAAGAACCCTCCGGGACTAGCGTGGAGACCCAGTACTTC. It specifies CASSQEPSGTSVETQYF.

To note about this clone: In the same sample, other DNA sequences code for this CDR3. This chain links TRBV28 with TRBJ2-7; 7 bases are shared with TRBD1. V trimming: 3 bases; J trimming: 4 bases; junction bases outside the gene matches: 0. CDR3 length: 12 amino acids. Germline CDR1 is MDHEN and CDR2 is SYDVKM. CDR3 region: CASSLTGYEQYF. The DNA of the CDR3 is TGTGCCAGCAGTTTGACAGGGTACGAGCAGTACTTC.

J is TRBJ2-3 and V is TRBV28; the D gene is possibly TRBD2 (6 bases). Trimming stripped 11 bases from V and 1 base from J, with 16 bases between. Per germline, CDR1 MDHEN and CDR2 SYDVKM. This CDR3 comprises 14 residues. The CDR3 region has the DNA TGTGCCGGGACTCTAGTAGCGGGCACAGATACGCAGTATTTT. Protein product: CAGTLVAGTDTQYF.

This rearrangement joins TRBV29-1 to TRBJ2-7; TRBD1 matches at 9 bases. Germline CDR1 reads SQVTM; CDR2 reads ANQGSEA. V was pared by 4 bases and J by 2 bases, with 9 bases of the junction left unmatched. CDR3 length: 15 residues. CDR3: CSVVGPGTGTYEQYF. The CDR3, as DNA: TGCAGCGTTGTGGGTCCTGGGACAGGGACCTACGAGCAGTACTTC.

This sequence joins TRBV7-9 and TRBJ2-7; 7 nucleotides match TRBD1. This CDR3 has 12 residues. Germline V gene lookup returns CDR1 SEHNR and CDR2 FQNEAQ (reference sequence). V was clipped by 4 bases and J by 7 bases; unmatched bases: 4. CDR3 sequence: CASSSTGVEQYF. The CDR3 coding sequence is TGTGCCAGCAGCTCTACAGGGGTTGAGCAGTACTTC.

The chain links TRBV5-1 to TRBJ2-5, with a weak D call TRBD1 (7 bases). Trimming took off 6 bases at V and 4 bases at J, with 22 bases between the two ends. The germline gives CDR1 SGHRS, CDR2 YFSETQ. CDR3 length: 16 residues. This chain's CDR3 is CASTDGRRGPTETQYF. As DNA, the CDR3 is TGCGCCAGCACCGACGGGCGGAGGGGGCCGACAGAGACCCAGTACTTC.

The chain links TRBV4-3 to TRBJ2-1, with 7 bases identical to TRBD2. Germline lookup yields CDR1 LGHNA and CDR2 YSLEER. There are 15 residues in the CDR3. V trimming: 1 base; J trimming: 2 bases; junction bases outside the gene matches: 2. CDR3 in amino acids: CASSQGLAPYNEQFF. The DNA for the CDR3 is TGCGCCAGCAGCCAAGGACTAGCCCCCTACAATGAGCAGTTCTTC.

This clone has just one count. The chain combines TRBV5-1 with TRBJ2-2; D ambiguous. Deletions cut 3 bases from V and 6 bases from J, with 6 bases between. Germline V gene lookup returns CDR1 SGHRS and CDR2 YFSETQ. The CDR3 covers 12 residues. CDR3 region: CASSSDPGELFF. The CDR3 nucleotides are TGCGCCAGCAGCTCGGATCCCGGGGAGCTGTTTTTT.

This rearrangement joins TRBV11-2 to TRBJ1-1, with 7 bases matching TRBD1. V shed 5 bases, J shed 1 base, and the junction held 4 bases outside the gene matches. The CDR3 contains 14 residues. Germline V gene sequence: CDR1 SGHAT, CDR2 FQNNGV. The CDR3 sequence is CASSARQGNTEAFF. The DNA for the CDR3 is TGTGCCAGCAGCGCGAGACAGGGGAACACTGAAGCTTTCTTT.

CDR3 region: CATQGLAGDTDTQYF. CDR3 coding DNA: TGTGCCACCCAAGGACTAGCGGGCGACACAGATACGCAGTATTTT. The rearrangement uses TRBV10-3 and TRBJ2-3; 11 nucleotides align to TRBD2. Trimming cost V 10 bases and J 2 bases; bases outside gene matches: 8. Germline lookup yields CDR1 ENHRY and CDR2 SYGVKD. This CDR3 has 15 amino acids.

The V and J genes are TRBV5-1 and TRBJ1-2; TRBD1 matches at 8 bases. V shed 2 bases and J 5 bases; nucleotides not matched to a gene: 8. CDR3 length equals 15 residues. Germline-derived CDR1 and CDR2 are SGHRS and YFSETQ. CDR3 in amino acids: CASSLSGGPFYGYTF. CDR3 DNA sequence: TGCGCCAGCAGCTTATCAGGGGGCCCTTTTTATGGCTACACCTTC.

As to this clone: In the same sample, other DNA sequences code for this CDR3. This rearrangement joins TRBV9 to TRBJ2-1; 9 bases map to TRBD1. In germline, CDR1 is SGDLS, CDR2 YYNGEE. This CDR3 contains 15 residues. The junction had 5 bases not matched to a gene; V was cut back by 5 bases and J by 2 bases. The CDR3 reads CASSGGTGPYNEQFF. The CDR3 nucleotides are TGTGCCAGCAGTGGAGGGACAGGGCCCTACAATGAGCAGTTCTTC.

The chain links TRBV11-3 to TRBJ2-1; the D gene could be TRBD1 or TRBD2 (5 bases each). From germline, CDR1 is SGHNT and CDR2 YENEEA. This CDR3 is built from 17 residues. Trimming removed 5 bases from V and 4 bases from J, with 21 bases in between. The CDR3 DNA reads TGTGCCAGCAGCACCGGGGCAGGGCCCGTCCAATACAATGAGCAGTTCTTC. It specifies CASSTGAGPVQYNEQFF.

V usage is TRBV15 and J usage is TRBJ2-6, with 8 bases that match TRBD1. V was pared by 5 bases and J by 3 bases, with 15 bases of the junction left unmatched. The V gene's germline CDR1 is LNHNV and CDR2 YYDKDF (reference sequence). The CDR3 is 19 residues long. CDR3 in amino acids: CATSSTWEQGGYGANVLTF. CDR3 DNA: TGTGCCACCAGCTCAACCTGGGAACAGGGGGGTTATGGGGCCAACGTCCTGACTTTC.

V usage is TRBV4-1 and J usage is TRBJ1-1; tentatively, D is TRBD1 (6 bases). Looked up from germline, CDR1 is MGHRA and CDR2 is YSYEKL. This CDR3 is 16 amino acids long. V was pared by 5 bases and J by 0 bases, with 16 bases between. CDR3 amino acids: CASSEQNRAMNTEAFF. For the CDR3, the DNA is TGCGCCAGCAGCGAGCAAAACAGGGCCATGAACACTGAAGCTTTCTTT.

This chain uses TRBV7-9 with TRBJ1-2; possibly TRBD1 for D (6 bases). The CDR3 is 14 residues long. Germline CDR1 and CDR2: SEHNR and FQNEAQ (reference sequence). The germline V and J ends were trimmed by 1 base and 7 bases, with 13 bases remaining between them. The CDR3 spells CASSLDNKGGGYTF. CDR3 coding DNA: TGTGCCAGCAGCTTAGACAATAAAGGGGGTGGCTACACCTTC.

The chain uses TRBV6-5 and TRBJ2-2, with TRBD1 identical over 8 bases. The CDR3 has 13 residues. Per the germline V gene, CDR1 is MNHEY and CDR2 is SVGAGI. V lost 4 bases and J lost 7; bases outside the gene matches: 2. This CDR3 is CASSSTGVGELFF. The CDR3 nucleotides read TGTGCCAGCAGTTCGACAGGGGTCGGGGAGCTGTTTTTT.

This chain links TRBV4-1 with TRBJ2-4; D is unclear. Germline loops: CDR1 MGHRA, CDR2 YSYEKL. The V end was cut by 1 base, the J end by 0 bases, with 10 bases between. CDR3 size: 16 residues. CDR3 sequence: CASSQGSDLAKNIQYF. The CDR3 coding sequence is TGCGCCAGCAGCCAAGGCTCGGATCTAGCCAAAAACATTCAGTACTTC.

This sequence joins TRBV4-2 and TRBJ1-6; 11 nucleotides agree with TRBD1. The CDR3 consists of 16 residues. Germline V gene sequence: CDR1 LGHNA, CDR2 YNFKEQ. The V and J ends lost 4 bases and 7 bases, in that order; junction bases with no gene match: 6. CDR3 loop: CASSPGQGVGNSPLHF. In DNA, the CDR3 is TGTGCCAGCAGCCCGGGACAGGGGGTGGGAAATTCACCCCTCCACTTT.

The chain couples TRBV27 to TRBJ2-7, with TRBD2 matching 13 bases. The junction had 1 base not matched to a gene; V was cut back by 8 bases and J by 3 bases. The CDR3 is made up of 13 amino acids. CDR1 and CDR2 from the germline V gene are MNHEY and SMNVEV (reference sequence). As DNA, the CDR3 is TGTGCCAGCCGGACTAGCGGGAGCTACGAGCAGTACTTC. It specifies CASRTSGSYEQYF.

The rearrangement joins TRBV19 to TRBJ2-1; 10 bases match TRBD2. CDR3 length: 15 residues. Trimming cost V 6 bases and J 8 bases; bases outside gene matches: 10. The germline CDR1 and CDR2 sequences are LNHDA and SQIVND (reference sequence). The CDR3 DNA follows: TGTGCCAGTAGGTTAGAGCGGGGGGGCCCGTATGAGCAGTTCTTC. Amino acids: CASRLERGGPYEQFF.

The V call is TRBV6-5, the J call TRBJ2-7; 7 bases are a match to TRBD1. This CDR3 is built from 15 residues. Germline trimming cut 2 bases from V and 2 bases from J; bases unmatched to any gene: 6. Germline V gene lookup returns CDR1 MNHEY and CDR2 SVGAGI. Here the CDR3 reads CASSYQRGRTYEQYF. CDR3 DNA sequence: TGTGCCAGCAGTTACCAGAGGGGGCGAACCTACGAGCAGTACTTC.

With regard to this clone: In the same sample, other DNA sequences code for this CDR3. V and J are TRBV6-5 and TRBJ2-3; D uncertain. Germline loops: CDR1 MNHEY, CDR2 SVGAGI. Trimming took off 2 bases at V and 4 bases at J, with 7 bases between the two ends. The CDR3 has 13 residues. CDR3 sequence: CASSYLGADTQYF. CDR3 in DNA: TGTGCCAGCAGTTACCTGGGTGCAGATACGCAGTATTTT.

V gene TRBV5-1 combines with J gene TRBJ1-6; TRBD1 agrees at 7 bases. With V trimmed by 5 bases and J by 8 bases, 10 bases remained unmatched. CDR1 SGHRS and CDR2 YFSETQ come from the germline V gene. This CDR3 has 15 amino acids. The CDR3 DNA follows: TGCGCCAGCAGTCAGGGGGGCAGGAATGATTCACCCCTCCACTTT. It yields the protein CASSQGGRNDSPLHF. Drawing the rest from reference TRBV5-1 and TRBJ1-6, the complete variable domain is KAGVTQTPRYLIKTRGQQVTLSCSPISGHRSVSWYQQTPGQGLQFLFEYFSETQRNKGNFPGRFSGRQFSNSRSEMNVSTLELGDSALYLCASSQGGRNDSPLHFGNGTRLTVT.

The genes are TRBV7-2 and TRBJ2-7; 8 bases are shared with TRBD1. Trimming at V came to 4 bases and at J to 7 bases, leaving 9 bases not matched to a gene. CDR3 size: 14 residues. Germline CDR1 reads SGHTA; CDR2 reads FQGNSA. This CDR3 is CASSYLRGRGEQYF. The CDR3 bases are TGTGCCAGCAGCTATCTCAGGGGGCGCGGGGAGCAGTACTTC.